The clone carrying this TCR beta chain was found many times. Its antigen remains unknown. V lost 5 bases to trimming and J lost 3 bases, with 11 bases between them. The CDR3 spans 14 residues. Germline V gene lookup returns CDR1 SGHTA and CDR2 FQGNSA. This sample was taken from a study of T-cell reconstitution after alpha-beta-depleted transplantation in children. Unique molecular identifiers were incorporated into the prepared TCRbeta library. A single record per CDR3 protein comes from TCRdb applying MiXCR to the PCR reads. The sample has about 230,000 distinct CDR3 sequences; approximately 11% are singletons. Study results and limitations: By one year post-transplant, T-cell counts and diversity largely arose from T cells that were newly produced. Reported findings indicate that, about two months after transplant, alpha-beta T cells came from several hundred expanded clones, which were derived from non-depleted graft cells.

This rearrangement joins TRBV7-2 to TRBJ1-5, with D hard to call. The source was PBMCs, collected before TCRalphabeta/CD19-depleted stem cell transplant. The clonotype was recovered from a child younger than two with acute myeloid leukemia, due to receive a stem cell transplant. CDR3 region: CASSEGGNNQPQHF. The CDR3 DNA follows: TGTGCCAGCAGCGAGGGAGGGAACAATCAGCCCCAGCATTTT.